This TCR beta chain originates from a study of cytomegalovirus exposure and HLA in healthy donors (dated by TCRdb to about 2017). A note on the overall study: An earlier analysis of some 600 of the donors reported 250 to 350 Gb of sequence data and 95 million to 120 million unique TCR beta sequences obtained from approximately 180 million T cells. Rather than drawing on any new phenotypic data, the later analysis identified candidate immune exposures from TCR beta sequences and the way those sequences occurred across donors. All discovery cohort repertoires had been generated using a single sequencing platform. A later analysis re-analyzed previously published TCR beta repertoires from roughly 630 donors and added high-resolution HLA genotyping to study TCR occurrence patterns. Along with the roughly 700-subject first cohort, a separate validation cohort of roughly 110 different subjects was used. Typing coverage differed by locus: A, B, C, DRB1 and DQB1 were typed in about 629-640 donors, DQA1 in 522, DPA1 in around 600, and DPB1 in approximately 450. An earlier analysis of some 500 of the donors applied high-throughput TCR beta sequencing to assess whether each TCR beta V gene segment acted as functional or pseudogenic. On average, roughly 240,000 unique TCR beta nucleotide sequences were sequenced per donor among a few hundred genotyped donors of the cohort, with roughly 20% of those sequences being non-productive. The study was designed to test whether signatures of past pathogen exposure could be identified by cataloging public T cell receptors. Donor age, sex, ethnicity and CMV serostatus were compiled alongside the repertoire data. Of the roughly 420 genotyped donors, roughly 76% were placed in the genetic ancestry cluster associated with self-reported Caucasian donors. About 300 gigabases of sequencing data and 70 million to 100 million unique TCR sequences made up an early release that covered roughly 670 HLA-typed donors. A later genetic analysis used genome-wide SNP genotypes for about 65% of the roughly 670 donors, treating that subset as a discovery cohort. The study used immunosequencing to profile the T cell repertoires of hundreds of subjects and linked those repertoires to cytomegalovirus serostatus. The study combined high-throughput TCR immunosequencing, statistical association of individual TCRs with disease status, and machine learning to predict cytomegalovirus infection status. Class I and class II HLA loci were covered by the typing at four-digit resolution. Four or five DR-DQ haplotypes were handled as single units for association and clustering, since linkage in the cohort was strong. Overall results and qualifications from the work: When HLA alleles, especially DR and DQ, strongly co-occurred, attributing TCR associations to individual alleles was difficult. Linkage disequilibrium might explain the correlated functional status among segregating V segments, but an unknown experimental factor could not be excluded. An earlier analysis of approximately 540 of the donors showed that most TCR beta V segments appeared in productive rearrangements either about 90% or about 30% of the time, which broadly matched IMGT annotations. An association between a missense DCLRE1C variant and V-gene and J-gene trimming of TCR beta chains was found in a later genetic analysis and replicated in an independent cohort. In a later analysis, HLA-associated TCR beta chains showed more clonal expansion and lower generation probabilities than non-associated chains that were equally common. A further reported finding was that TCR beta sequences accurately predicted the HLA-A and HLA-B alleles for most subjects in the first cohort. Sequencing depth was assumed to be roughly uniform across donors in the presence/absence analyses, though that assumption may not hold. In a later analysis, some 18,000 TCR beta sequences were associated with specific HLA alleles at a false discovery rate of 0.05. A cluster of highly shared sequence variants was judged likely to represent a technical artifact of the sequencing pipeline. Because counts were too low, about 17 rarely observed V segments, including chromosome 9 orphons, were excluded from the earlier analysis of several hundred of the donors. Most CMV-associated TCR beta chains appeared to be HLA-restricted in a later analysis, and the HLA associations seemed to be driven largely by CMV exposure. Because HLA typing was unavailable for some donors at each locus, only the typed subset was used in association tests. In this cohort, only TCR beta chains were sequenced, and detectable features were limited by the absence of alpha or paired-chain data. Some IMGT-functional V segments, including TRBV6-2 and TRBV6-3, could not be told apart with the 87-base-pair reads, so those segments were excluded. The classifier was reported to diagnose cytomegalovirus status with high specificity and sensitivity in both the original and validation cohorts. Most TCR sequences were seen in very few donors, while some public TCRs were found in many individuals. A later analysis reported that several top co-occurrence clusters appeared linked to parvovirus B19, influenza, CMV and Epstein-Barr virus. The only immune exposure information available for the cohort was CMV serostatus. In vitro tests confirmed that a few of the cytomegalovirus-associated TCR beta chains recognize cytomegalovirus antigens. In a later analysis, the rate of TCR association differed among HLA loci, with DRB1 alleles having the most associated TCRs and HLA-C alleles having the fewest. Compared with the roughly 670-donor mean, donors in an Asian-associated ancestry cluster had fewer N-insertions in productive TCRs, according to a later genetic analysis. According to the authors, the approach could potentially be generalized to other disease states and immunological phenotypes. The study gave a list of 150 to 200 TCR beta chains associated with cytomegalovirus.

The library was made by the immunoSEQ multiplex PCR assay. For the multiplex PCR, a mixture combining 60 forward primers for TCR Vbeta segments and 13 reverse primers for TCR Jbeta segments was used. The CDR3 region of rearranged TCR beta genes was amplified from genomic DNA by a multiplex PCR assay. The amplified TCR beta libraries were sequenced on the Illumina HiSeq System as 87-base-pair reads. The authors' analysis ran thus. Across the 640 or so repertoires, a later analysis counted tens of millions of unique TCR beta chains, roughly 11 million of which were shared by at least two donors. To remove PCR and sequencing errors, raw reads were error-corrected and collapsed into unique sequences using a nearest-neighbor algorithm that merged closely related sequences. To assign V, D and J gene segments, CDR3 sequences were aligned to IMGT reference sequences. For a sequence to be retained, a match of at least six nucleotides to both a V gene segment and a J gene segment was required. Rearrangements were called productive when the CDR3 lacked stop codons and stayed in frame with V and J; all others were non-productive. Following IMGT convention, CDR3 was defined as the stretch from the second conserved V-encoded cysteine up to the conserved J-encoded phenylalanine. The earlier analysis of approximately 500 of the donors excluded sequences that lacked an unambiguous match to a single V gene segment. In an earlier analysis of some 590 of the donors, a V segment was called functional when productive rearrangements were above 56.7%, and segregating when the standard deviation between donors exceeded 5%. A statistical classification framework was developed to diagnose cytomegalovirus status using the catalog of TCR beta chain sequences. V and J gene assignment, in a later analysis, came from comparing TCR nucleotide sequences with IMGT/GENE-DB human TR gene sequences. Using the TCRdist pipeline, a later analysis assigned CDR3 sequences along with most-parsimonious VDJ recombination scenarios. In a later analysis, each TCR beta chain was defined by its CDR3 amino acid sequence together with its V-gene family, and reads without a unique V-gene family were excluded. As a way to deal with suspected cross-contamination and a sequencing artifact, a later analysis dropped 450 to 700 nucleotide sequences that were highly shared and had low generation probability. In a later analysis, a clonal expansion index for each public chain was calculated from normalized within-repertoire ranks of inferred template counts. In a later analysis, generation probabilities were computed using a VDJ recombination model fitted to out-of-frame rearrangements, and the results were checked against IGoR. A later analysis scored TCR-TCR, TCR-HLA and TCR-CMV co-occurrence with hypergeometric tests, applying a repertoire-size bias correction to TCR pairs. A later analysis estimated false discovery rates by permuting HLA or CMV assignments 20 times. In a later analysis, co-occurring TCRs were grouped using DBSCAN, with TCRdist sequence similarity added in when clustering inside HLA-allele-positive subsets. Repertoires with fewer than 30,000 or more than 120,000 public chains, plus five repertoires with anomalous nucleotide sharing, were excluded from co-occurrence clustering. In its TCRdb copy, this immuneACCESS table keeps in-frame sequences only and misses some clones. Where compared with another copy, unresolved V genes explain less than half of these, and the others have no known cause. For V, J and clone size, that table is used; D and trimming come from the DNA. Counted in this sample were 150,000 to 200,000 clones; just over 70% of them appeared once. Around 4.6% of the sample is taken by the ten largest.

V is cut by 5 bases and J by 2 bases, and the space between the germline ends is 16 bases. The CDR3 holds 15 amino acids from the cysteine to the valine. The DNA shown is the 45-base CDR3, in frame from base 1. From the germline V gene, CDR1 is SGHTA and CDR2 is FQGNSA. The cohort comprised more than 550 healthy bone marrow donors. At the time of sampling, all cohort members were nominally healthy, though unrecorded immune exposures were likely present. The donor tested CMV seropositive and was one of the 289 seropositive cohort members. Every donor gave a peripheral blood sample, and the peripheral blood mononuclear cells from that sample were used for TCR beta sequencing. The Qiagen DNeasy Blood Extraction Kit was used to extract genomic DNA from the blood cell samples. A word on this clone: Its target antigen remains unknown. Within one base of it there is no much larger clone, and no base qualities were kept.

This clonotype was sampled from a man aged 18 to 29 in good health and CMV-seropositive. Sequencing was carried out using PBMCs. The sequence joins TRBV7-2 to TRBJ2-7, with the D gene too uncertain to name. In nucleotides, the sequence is TGTGCCAGCAGCCCTGCCTCCGGGTCAGCCTACGAGCAGTACGTC. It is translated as CASSPASGSAYEQYV.